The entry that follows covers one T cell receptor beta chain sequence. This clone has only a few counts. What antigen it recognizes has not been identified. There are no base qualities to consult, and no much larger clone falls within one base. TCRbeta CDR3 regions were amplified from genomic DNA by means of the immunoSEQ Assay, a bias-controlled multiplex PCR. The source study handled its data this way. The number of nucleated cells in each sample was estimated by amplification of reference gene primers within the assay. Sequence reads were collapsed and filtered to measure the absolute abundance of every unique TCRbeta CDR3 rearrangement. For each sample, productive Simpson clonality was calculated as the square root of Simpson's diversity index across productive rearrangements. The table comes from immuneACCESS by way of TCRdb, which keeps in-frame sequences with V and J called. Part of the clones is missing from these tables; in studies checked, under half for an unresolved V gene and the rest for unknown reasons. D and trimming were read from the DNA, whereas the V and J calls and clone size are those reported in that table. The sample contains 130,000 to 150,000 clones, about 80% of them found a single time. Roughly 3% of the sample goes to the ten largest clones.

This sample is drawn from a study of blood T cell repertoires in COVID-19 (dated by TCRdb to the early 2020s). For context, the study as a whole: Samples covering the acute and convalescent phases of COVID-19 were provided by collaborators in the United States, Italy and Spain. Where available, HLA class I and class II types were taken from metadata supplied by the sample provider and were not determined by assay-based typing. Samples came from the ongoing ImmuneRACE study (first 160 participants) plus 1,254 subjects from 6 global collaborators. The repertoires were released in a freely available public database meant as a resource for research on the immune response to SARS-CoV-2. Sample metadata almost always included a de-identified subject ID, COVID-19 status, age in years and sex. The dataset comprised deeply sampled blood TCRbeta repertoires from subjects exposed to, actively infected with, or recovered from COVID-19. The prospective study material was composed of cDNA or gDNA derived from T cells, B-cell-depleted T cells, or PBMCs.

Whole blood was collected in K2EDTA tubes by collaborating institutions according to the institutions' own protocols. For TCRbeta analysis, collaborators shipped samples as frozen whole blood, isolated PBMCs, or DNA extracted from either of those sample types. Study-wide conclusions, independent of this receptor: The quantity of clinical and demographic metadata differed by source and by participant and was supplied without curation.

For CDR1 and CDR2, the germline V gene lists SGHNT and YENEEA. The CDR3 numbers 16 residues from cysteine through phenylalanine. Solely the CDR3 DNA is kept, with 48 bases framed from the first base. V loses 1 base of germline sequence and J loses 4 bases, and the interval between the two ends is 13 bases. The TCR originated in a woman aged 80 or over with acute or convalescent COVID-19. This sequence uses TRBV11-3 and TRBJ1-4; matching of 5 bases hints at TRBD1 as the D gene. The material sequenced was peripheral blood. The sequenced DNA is TGTGCCAGCAGCTTAGCGACTTCGACAGTTAATGAAAAACTGTTTTTT. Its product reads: CASSLATSTVNEKLFF. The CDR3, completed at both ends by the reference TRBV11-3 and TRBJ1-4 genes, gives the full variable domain EAGVVQSPRYKIIEKKQPVAFWCNPISGHNTLYWYLQNLGQGPELLIRYENEEAVDDSQLPKDRFSAERLKGVDSTLKIQPAELGDSAVYLCASSLATSTVNEKLFFGSGTQLSVL.